One and the same sample provided the 16 T cell receptor beta chains below, sequenced in a study of cytomegalovirus exposure and HLA in healthy donors. With 60 Vbeta and 13 Jbeta primers, the PCR was carried out. The table came from immunoSEQ multiplex PCR; TCRdb's copy has only in-frame clones and leaves some out. Of under 200,000 clones detected, roughly 80% appear once; the ten largest clones hold roughly 0.8%. Sample: PBMCs. The receptors were sampled from a woman under 30 in good health and CMV-seronegative.

The chain uses TRBV28 and TRBJ2-5; D is possibly TRBD2 (5 bases). Germline V gene sequence: CDR1 MDHEN, CDR2 SYDVKM. CDR3 length equals 14 residues. The V gene lost 7 bases and the J gene lost 5 bases, with 17 bases spanning the gap. This CDR3 is CASILGGSVETQYF. The CDR3, as DNA: TGTGCCAGCATCCTTGGCGGGTCGGTGGAGACCCAGTACTTC.

This chain connects TRBV7-9 to TRBJ2-1; TRBD2 might be the D (5 bases). The V and J ends lost 5 bases and 6 bases respectively, with 17 bases between them. Germline V CDR1 and CDR2: SEHNR, FQNEAQ (reference sequence). This CDR3 contains 15 residues. The CDR3 reads CASSPSRSRGNEQFF. For the CDR3, the DNA is TGTGCCAGCAGCCCCAGCCGCTCTCGGGGCAATGAGCAGTTCTTC.

V and J are TRBV29-1 and TRBJ2-3, with TRBD2 identical over 8 bases. The ends lost 6 bases at V and 3 bases at J; junction bases unmatched: 11. Germline loops: CDR1 SQVTM, CDR2 ANQGSEA. The CDR3 spans 15 residues. Here the CDR3 DNA reads TGCAGCGTCCGGTCGATAGCGGGGATAACAGATACGCAGTATTTT. Its protein product is CSVRSIAGITDTQYF.

This clone was seen a handful of times. V is TRBV6-1 and J is TRBJ2-2; D might be TRBD2 (5 bases). V was cut by 6 bases and J by 7 bases, with 12 bases left in between. The CDR3 is made up of 13 amino acids. CDR1 MNHNS and CDR2 SASEGT come from the germline V gene. The CDR3 sequence is CASRTLANGELFF. CDR3 bases: TGTGCCAGCAGAACCCTAGCAAACGGGGAGCTGTTTTTT.

The V gene is TRBV4-1, the J gene TRBJ1-2; TRBD1 aligns across 8 bases. The V segment lost 0 bases and the J segment 5 bases; nucleotides outside the gene matches: 5. The CDR3 is 15 amino acids. CDR1 MGHRA and CDR2 YSYEKL come from the germline V gene. The CDR3 region has the DNA TGCGCCAGCAGCCAAGATCAGGGGGCTGGTTATGGCTACACCTTC. Translation gives CASSQDQGAGYGYTF.

The chain is built from TRBV15 and TRBJ1-2; 9 positions match TRBD1. CDR1 and CDR2 from the germline V gene are LNHNV and YYDKDF (reference sequence). This CDR3 region has 15 residues. Trimming at V came to 3 bases and at J to 7 bases, leaving 9 bases not matched to a gene. CDR3 residues: CATSRRQGGGFGYTF. The CDR3, as DNA: TGTGCCACCAGCAGGCGACAGGGGGGTGGTTTTGGCTACACCTTC. The full variable domain, with the rest looked up from reference TRBV15 and TRBJ1-2, is DAMVIQNPRYQVTQFGKPVTLSCSQTLNHNVMYWYQQKSSQAPKLLFHYYDKDFNNEADTPDNFQSRRPNTSFCFLDIRSPGLGDTAMYLCATSRRQGGGFGYTFGSGTRLTVV.

The V call is TRBV9, the J call TRBJ2-7, with TRBD2 identical over 9 bases. With V trimmed by 3 bases and J by 6 bases, 7 bases remained unmatched. Germline CDR1 reads SGDLS; CDR2 reads YYNGEE. The CDR3 has 14 amino acids. The CDR3 spells CASSGPSGTAEQYF. Written as DNA, the CDR3 is TGTGCCAGCAGCGGACCTAGCGGGACTGCCGAGCAGTACTTC.

The chain couples TRBV6-5 to TRBJ2-5; D might be TRBD1 (5 bases). The end of the DNA is better explained by TRBJ2-7, so the J call may be wrong. The CDR3 extends over 15 amino acids. Germline V lookup: CDR1 MNHEY, CDR2 SVGAGI. The CDR3 loop is CASSPQGRLAYEQYF. CDR3 DNA sequence: TGTGCCAGCAGCCCCCAGGGAAGGCTGGCCTACGAGCAGTACTTC.

The gene calls are TRBV4-1 and TRBJ2-7; maybe TRBD2 (6 bases). Trimming left V 5 bases short and J 3 bases short, with 11 bases between. The germline V gene has CDR1 MGHRA and CDR2 YSYEKL. This CDR3 has 13 residues. CDR3 bases: TGCGCCAGCAGCATGGGAGGTGGCTACGAGCAGTACTTC. Translating gives CASSMGGGYEQYF.

This clone was observed a single time. V and J are TRBV27 and TRBJ1-6; D might be TRBD1 (6 bases). Germline V gene data show CDR1 as MNHEY and CDR2 as SMNVEV (reference sequence). The V end lost 6 bases, the J end lost 0 bases, and 12 bases lay between the germline ends. This CDR3 comprises 16 residues. The CDR3 DNA is TGTGCCAGCAGCCGCGACAGGAGCTCCTATAATTCACCCCTCCACTTT. It is translated as CASSRDRSSYNSPLHF.

DNA for the CDR3: TGTGCCAGCAGCCTCGGACAGGTCTATGGCTACACCTTC. Protein: CASSLGQVYGYTF. The chain combines TRBV28 with TRBJ1-2; 7 nucleotides align to TRBD1. The length of the CDR3 is 13 residues. V lost 6 bases, J lost 4 bases, and 5 bases stayed unmatched. CDR1 MDHEN and CDR2 SYDVKM come from the germline V gene.

This clone was seen just once. V usage is TRBV5-1 and J usage is TRBJ1-2, with D unresolved. From germline, CDR1 is SGHRS and CDR2 YFSETQ. This CDR3 region has 17 residues. Trimming cost V 0 bases and J 1 base, with 16 bases left between them. This chain's CDR3 is CASSLAPPDTFNYGYTF. In DNA, the CDR3 is TGCGCCAGCAGCTTGGCTCCTCCTGACACCTTTAACTATGGCTACACCTTC.

The chain's CDR3 is CASNTGGAYEQYF. The DNA for the CDR3 is TGTGCCAGCAACACAGGGGGCGCCTACGAGCAGTACTTC. The chain combines TRBV7-9 with TRBJ2-7; 9 bases match TRBD1. The J segment lost 2 bases and the V segment lost 7 bases, leaving 3 bases of the junction unmatched. This CDR3 is 13 amino acids long. The V gene's germline CDR1 is SEHNR and CDR2 FQNEAQ (reference sequence). The variable domain in full, with the rest retrieved from reference TRBV7-9 and TRBJ2-7, is DTGVSQNPRHKITKRGQNVTFRCDPISEHNRLYWYRQTLGQGPEFLTYFQNEAQLEKSRLLSDRFSAERPKGSFSTLEIQRTEQGDSAMYLCASNTGGAYEQYFGPGTRLTVT.

The chain carries TRBV7-8 and TRBJ2-3; D is perhaps TRBD2 (5 bases). CDR3 length equals 13 residues. Per germline, CDR1 SGHVS and CDR2 FQNEAQ. Trimming pared 1 base from V and 4 bases from J, leaving 6 bases between. The CDR3 DNA reads TGTGCCAGCAGCTTAGGGGGAGCAGATACGCAGTATTTT. This codes for CASSLGGADTQYF.

This clone has a handful of counts. The chain is built from TRBV9 and TRBJ2-1; D ambiguous. The germline V gene has CDR1 SGDLS and CDR2 YYNGEE. Trimming pared 0 bases from V and 3 bases from J, leaving 7 bases between. The CDR3 runs to 14 residues. The CDR3, as DNA: TGTGCCAGCAGCGTAGTCACAATCTACAATGAGCAGTTCTTC. Translating it yields CASSVVTIYNEQFF.

The chain couples TRBV9 to TRBJ2-7; no reliable D call. Germline CDR1 is SGDLS and CDR2 is YYNGEE. CDR3 length equals 12 residues. Trimming removed 7 bases from V and 0 bases from J, with 8 bases in between. This chain's CDR3 is CASSRSSYEQYF. CDR3 DNA sequence: TGTGCCAGCTCCCGGTCCTCCTACGAGCAGTACTTC. Drawing the rest from reference TRBV9 and TRBJ2-7, the complete variable domain is DSGVTQTPKHLITATGQRVTLRCSPRSGDLSVYWYQQSLDQGLQFLIQYYNGEERAKGNILERFSAQQFPDLHSELNLSSLELGDSALYFCASSRSSYEQYFGPGTRLTVT.